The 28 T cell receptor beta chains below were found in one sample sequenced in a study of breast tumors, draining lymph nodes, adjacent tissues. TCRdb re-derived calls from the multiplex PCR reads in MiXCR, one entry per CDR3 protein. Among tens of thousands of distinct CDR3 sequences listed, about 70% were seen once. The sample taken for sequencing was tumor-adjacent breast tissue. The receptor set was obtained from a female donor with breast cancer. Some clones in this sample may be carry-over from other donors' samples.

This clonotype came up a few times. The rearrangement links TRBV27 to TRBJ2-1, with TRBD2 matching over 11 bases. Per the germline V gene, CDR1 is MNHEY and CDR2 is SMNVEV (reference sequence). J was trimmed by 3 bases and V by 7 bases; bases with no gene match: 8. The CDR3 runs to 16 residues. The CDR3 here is CASKPTSGNLYNEQFF. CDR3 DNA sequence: TGTGCCAGCAAGCCGACTAGCGGGAACCTCTACAATGAGCAGTTCTTC.

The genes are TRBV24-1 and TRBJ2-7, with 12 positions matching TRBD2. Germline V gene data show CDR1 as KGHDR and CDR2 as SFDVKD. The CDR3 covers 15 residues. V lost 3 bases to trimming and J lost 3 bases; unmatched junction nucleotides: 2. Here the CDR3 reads CATSDGGLAGYEQYF. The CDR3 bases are TGTGCCACCAGTGATGGGGGACTAGCGGGCTACGAGCAGTACTTC.

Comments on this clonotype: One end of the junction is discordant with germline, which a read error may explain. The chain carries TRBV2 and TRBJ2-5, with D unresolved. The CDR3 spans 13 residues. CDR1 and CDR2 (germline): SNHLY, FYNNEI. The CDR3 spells CASREGVGETQYF. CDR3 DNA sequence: TGTGCCAGCAGGGAAGGAGTAGGGGAGACCCAGTACTTC.

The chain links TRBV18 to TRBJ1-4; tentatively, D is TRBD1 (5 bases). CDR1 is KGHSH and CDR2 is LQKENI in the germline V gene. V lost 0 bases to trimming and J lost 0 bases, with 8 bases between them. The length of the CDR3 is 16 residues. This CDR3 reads CASSPPGTSTNEKLFF. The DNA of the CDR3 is TGTGCCAGCTCACCACCAGGGACTTCAACTAATGAAAAACTGTTTTTT. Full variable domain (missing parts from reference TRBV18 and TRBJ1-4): NAGVMQNPRHLVRRRGQEARLRCSPMKGHSHVYWYRQLPEEGLKFMVYLQKENIIDESGMPKERFSAEFPKEGPSILRIQQVVRGDSAAYFCASSPPGTSTNEKLFFGSGTQLSVL.

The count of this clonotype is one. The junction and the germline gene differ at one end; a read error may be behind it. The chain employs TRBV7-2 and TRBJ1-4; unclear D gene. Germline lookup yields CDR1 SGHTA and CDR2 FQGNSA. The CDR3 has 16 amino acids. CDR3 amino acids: CANSSAPGLTGEKLLF. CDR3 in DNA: TGTGCCAACAGCTCGGCCCCGGGGTTGACGGGTGAAAAACTGCTTTTT. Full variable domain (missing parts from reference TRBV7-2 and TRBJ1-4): GAGVSQSPSNKVTEKGKDVELRCDPISGHTALYWYRQSLGQGLEFLIYFQGNSAPDKSGLPSDRFSAERTGGSVSTLTIQRTQQEDSAVYLCANSSAPGLTGEKLLFGSGTQLSVL.

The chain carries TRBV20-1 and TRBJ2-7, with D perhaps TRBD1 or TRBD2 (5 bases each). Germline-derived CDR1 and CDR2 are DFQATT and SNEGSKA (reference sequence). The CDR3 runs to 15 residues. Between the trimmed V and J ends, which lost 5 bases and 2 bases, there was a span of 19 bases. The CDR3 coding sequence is TGCAGTGCTCGGGAAATCCGGGGCCCTCCCTACGAGCAGTACTTC. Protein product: CSAREIRGPPYEQYF.

The CDR3 spells CATSGGAGLSTDTQYF. The DNA of the CDR3 is TGTGCCACCAGTGGGGGAGCGGGGCTAAGCACAGATACGCAGTATTTT. The chain employs TRBV24-1 and TRBJ2-3; 7 positions match TRBD2. Per germline, CDR1 KGHDR and CDR2 SFDVKD. Trimming removed 5 bases from V and 0 bases from J; junction bases left unmatched: 7. This CDR3 region has 16 residues.

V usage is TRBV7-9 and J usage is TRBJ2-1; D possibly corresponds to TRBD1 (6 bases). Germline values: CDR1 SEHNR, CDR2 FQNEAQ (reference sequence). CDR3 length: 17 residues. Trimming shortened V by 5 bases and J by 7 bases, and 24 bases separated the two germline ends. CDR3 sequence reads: CASSPRGDSKVGNEQFF. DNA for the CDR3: TGTGCCAGCAGCCCCAGGGGTGACAGTAAGGTTGGGAATGAGCAGTTCTTC.

CDR3 nucleotide sequence: TGCGCCAGCAGCTTGGAGGGAAGAGTTAACTATGGCTACACCTTC. This gives the protein CASSLEGRVNYGYTF. The chain is built from TRBV5-1 and TRBJ1-2; D gene unclear. Germline loops: CDR1 SGHRS, CDR2 YFSETQ. Trimming took off 0 bases at V and 1 base at J, with 10 bases between the two ends. This CDR3 region has 15 residues.

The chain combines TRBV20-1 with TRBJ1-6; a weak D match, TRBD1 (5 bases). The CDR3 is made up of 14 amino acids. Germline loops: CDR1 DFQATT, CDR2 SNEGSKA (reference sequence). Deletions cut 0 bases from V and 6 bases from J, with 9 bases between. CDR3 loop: CSARDLTVNSPLHF. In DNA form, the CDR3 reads TGCAGTGCTAGAGATTTGACAGTTAATTCACCCCTCCACTTT.

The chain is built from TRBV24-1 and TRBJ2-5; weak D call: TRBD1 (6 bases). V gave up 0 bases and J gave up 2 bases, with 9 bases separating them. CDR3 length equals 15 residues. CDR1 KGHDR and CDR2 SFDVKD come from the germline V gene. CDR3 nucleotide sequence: TGTGCCACCAGTGATTTGGGCAGGGGTCAAGAGACCCAGTACTTC. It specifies CATSDLGRGQETQYF.

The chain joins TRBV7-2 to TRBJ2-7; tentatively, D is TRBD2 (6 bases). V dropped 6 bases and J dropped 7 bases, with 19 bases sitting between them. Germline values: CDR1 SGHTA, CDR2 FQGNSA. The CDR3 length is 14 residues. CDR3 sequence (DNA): TGTGCCAGCAGTAGGTCTAGCGCCTCACGAGAGCAGTACTTC. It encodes CASSRSSASREQYF.

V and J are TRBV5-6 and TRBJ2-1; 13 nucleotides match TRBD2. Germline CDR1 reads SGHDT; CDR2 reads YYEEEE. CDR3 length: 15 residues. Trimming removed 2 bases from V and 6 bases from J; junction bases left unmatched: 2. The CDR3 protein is CASSFWTSGSNEQFF. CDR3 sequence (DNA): TGTGCCAGCAGCTTTTGGACTAGCGGGAGCAATGAGCAGTTCTTC.

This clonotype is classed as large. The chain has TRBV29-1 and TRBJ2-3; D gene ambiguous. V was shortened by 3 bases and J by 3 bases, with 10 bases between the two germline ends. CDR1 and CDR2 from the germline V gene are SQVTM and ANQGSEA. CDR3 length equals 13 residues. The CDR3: CSVDQWDTDTQYF. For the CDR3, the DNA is TGCAGCGTTGACCAGTGGGATACAGATACGCAGTATTTT.

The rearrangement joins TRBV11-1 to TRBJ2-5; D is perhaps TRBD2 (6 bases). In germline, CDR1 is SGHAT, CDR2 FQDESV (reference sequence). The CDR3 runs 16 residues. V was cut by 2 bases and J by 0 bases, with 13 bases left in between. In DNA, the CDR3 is TGTGCCAGCAGCTTATCTAGCGCTTGGTACCAAGAGACCCAGTACTTC. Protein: CASSLSSAWYQETQYF.

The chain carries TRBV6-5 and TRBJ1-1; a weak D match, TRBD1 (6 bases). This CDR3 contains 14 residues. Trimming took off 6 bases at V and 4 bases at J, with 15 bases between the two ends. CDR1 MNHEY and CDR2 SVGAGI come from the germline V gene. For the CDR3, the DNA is TGTGCCAGCAGACCCGGGACAAGACTCACTGAAGCTTTCTTT. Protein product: CASRPGTRLTEAFF.

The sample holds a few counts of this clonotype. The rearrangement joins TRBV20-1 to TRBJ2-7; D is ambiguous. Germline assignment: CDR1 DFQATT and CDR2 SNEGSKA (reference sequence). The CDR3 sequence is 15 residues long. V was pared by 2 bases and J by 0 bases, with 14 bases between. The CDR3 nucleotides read TGCAGTGCTAGAAGTGTTGACACCCTCTCCTACGAGCAGTACTTC. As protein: CSARSVDTLSYEQYF.

The CDR3 DNA sequence: TGCAGTGCTCTAGAACTAGCGGGAGGTCCCGATGAGCAGTTCTTC. Translated: CSALELAGGPDEQFF. The chain combines TRBV20-1 with TRBJ2-1, with TRBD2 matching over 12 bases. Germline V lookup: CDR1 DFQATT, CDR2 SNEGSKA (reference sequence). The CDR3 runs to 15 residues. Trimming cost V 5 bases and J 8 bases; bases outside gene matches: 10.

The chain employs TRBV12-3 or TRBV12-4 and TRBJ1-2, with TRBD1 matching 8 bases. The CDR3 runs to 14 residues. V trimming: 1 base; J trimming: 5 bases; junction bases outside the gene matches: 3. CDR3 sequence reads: CASSLGDRSYGYTF. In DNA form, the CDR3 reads TGTGCCAGCAGTTTAGGGGACAGGAGTTATGGCTACACCTTC.

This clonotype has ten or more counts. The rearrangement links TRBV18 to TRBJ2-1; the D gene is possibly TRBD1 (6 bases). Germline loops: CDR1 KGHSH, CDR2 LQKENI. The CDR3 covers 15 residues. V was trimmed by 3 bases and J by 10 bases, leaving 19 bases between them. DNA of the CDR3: TGTGCCAGCTCACCGCCTACCTATACAGGGAAAGAGCAGTTCTTC. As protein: CASSPPTYTGKEQFF.

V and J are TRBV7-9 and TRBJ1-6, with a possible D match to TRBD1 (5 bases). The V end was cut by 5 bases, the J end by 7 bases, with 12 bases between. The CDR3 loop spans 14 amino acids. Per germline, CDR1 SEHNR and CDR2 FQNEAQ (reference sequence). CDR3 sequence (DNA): TGTGCCAGCAGCATACGGGACCAGAATTCACCCCTCCACTTT. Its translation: CASSIRDQNSPLHF.

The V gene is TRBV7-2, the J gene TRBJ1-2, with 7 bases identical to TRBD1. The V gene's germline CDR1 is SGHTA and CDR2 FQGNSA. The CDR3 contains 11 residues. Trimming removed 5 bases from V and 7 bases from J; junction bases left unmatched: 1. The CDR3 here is CASSRQGGYTF. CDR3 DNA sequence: TGTGCCAGCAGCCGACAGGGTGGCTACACCTTC.

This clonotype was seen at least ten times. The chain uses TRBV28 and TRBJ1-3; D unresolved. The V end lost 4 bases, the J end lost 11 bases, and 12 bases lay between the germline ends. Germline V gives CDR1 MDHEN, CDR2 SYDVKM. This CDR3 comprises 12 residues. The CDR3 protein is CASSSGLDAIYF. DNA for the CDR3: TGTGCCAGCAGTTCAGGACTCGACGCCATATATTTT.

The CDR3 here is CASTPGLNGQTQYF. The CDR3 DNA follows: TGTGCCAGCACCCCGGGACTCAACGGGCAGACCCAGTACTTC. The chain couples TRBV6-5 to TRBJ2-5, with TRBD2 as a possible D gene (6 bases). The CDR3 loop spans 14 amino acids. Trimming took 7 bases from V and 6 from J, leaving 18 bases between them. Looked up from germline, CDR1 is MNHEY and CDR2 is SVGAGI.

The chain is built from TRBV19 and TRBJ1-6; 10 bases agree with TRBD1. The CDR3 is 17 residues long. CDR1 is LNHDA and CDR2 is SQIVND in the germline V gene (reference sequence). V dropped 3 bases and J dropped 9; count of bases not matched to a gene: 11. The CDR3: CASSMTGGRYFGSPLHF. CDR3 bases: TGTGCCAGTAGTATGACAGGGGGCCGGTATTTTGGTTCACCCCTCCACTTT.

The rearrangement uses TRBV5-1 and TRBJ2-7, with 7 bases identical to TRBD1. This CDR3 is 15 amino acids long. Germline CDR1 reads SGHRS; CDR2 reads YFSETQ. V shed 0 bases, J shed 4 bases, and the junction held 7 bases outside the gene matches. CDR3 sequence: CASSLAPGDSYEQYV. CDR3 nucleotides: TGCGCCAGCAGCTTGGCTCCCGGGGACAGTTACGAGCAGTACGTC.

DNA of the CDR3: TGTGCCAGCAGCTTCCCGGGGTCCCAAGAGACCCAGTACTTC. Protein sequence: CASSFPGSQETQYF. The chain combines TRBV5-5 with TRBJ2-5, with TRBD2 as a possible D gene (5 bases). The CDR3 contains 14 residues. The V end was cut by 2 bases, the J end by 1 base, with 9 bases between. The germline V gene encodes CDR1 SGHKS and CDR2 YYEKEE (reference sequence).

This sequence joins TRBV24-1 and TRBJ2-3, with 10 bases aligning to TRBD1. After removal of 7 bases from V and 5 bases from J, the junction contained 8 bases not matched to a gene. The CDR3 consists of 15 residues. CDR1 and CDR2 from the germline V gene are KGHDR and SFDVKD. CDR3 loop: CATSPGQGRVDTQYF. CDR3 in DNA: TGTGCCACCAGCCCGGGACAGGGGCGGGTAGATACGCAGTATTTT.